This entry lists 25 T cell receptor beta chains sequenced from one sample in a study of shared clonotypes between healthy human individuals. The data were produced by immunoSEQ multiplex PCR, yet TCRdb's version contains in-frame clones alone and is incomplete. The sample yields roughly 720,000 clones, 80% to 95% seen once. Sequencing was done on a sample of memory CD8+ T cells from PBMCs. Subset specified: CD45RO+ cells pooled with CCR7-negative TemRA cells. The receptor set was obtained from a young man in good health. Some clones in this sample may be carry-over from other donors' samples.

V is TRBV6-5 and J is TRBJ2-5; the D call may be TRBD1 or TRBD2 (5 bases each). CDR1 is MNHEY and CDR2 is SVGAGI in the germline V gene. Trimming pared 5 bases from V and 2 bases from J, leaving 12 bases between. The CDR3 spans 14 residues. CDR3 DNA sequence: TGTGCCAGCAGTCCCTATGGGGGACAAGAGACCCAGTACTTC. Its translation is CASSPYGGQETQYF.

The rearrangement joins TRBV12-5 to TRBJ1-4; D gene unclear. Germline loops: CDR1 LGHNT, CDR2 FRNRAP. The CDR3 has 17 residues. Trimming shortened V by 0 bases and J by 6 bases, and 17 bases separated the two germline ends. The CDR3 is CASGLVNWAGEDEKLFF. Written as DNA, the CDR3 is TGTGCTAGTGGTTTGGTAAACTGGGCGGGAGAGGATGAAAAACTGTTTTTT.

This sequence joins TRBV6-5 and TRBJ2-7; TRBD2 agrees at 11 bases. The germline gives CDR1 MNHEY, CDR2 SVGAGI. This CDR3 is 15 amino acids long. After removal of 8 bases from V and 3 bases from J, the junction contained 9 bases not matched to a gene. The CDR3 spells CASCPTSGSFYEQYF. Written as DNA, the CDR3 is TGTGCCAGCTGCCCAACTAGCGGGAGTTTCTACGAGCAGTACTTC.

This clone was found a few times. This chain uses TRBV7-7 with TRBJ2-2; 10 bases agree with TRBD2. The junction had 6 bases not matched to a gene; V was cut back by 5 bases and J by 6 bases. Germline CDR1 SSHAT, CDR2 FNYEAQ (reference sequence). The length of the CDR3 is 15 residues. As DNA, the CDR3 is TGTGCCAGCAGCCCTAGCGGGAGTCGGGCCGGGGAGCTGTTTTTT. It specifies CASSPSGSRAGELFF.

J is TRBJ2-7 and V is TRBV27, with 10 nucleotides matching TRBD1. CDR1 MNHEY and CDR2 SMNVEV come from the germline V gene (reference sequence). J was trimmed by 0 bases and V by 6 bases; bases with no gene match: 5. The CDR3 has 15 residues. CDR3 residues: CASRPTGGHSYEQYF. Written as DNA, the CDR3 is TGTGCCAGCAGACCGACAGGGGGCCACTCCTACGAGCAGTACTTC.

The CDR3, as DNA: TGTGCTAGTGGTTTGGTAGATGGGGCGGCCTCCTACGAGCAGTACTTC. It codes for CASGLVDGAASYEQYF. The chain has TRBV12-5 and TRBJ2-7, with D maybe TRBD1 (5 bases). The V and J ends lost 0 bases and 0 bases respectively, with 12 bases between them. Germline V gene data show CDR1 as LGHNT and CDR2 as FRNRAP. CDR3 length: 16 residues.

The chain recombines TRBV28 with TRBJ1-5; TRBD1 matches at 9 bases. CDR1 MDHEN and CDR2 SYDVKM come from the germline V gene. The CDR3 runs to 15 residues. Trimming removed 6 bases from V and 4 bases from J; junction bases left unmatched: 7. DNA of the CDR3: TGTGCCAGCAGGACAGGACAGGGGATTAATCAGCCCCAGCATTTT. Translation gives CASRTGQGINQPQHF. Using reference TRBV28 and TRBJ1-5 for the parts outside the CDR3, the full variable domain is DVKVTQSSRYLVKRTGEKVFLECVQDMDHENMFWYRQDPGLGLRLIYFSYDVKMKEKGDIPEGYSVSREKKERFSLILESASTNQTSMYLCASRTGQGINQPQHFGDGTRLSIL.

The genes are TRBV27 and TRBJ1-5; 7 bases are a match to TRBD1. Trimming at V came to 11 bases and at J to 6 bases, leaving 13 bases not matched to a gene. Germline loops: CDR1 MNHEY, CDR2 SMNVEV (reference sequence). The CDR3 has 14 residues. CDR3 amino acids: CASHPTGTFQPQHF. CDR3 bases: TGTGCCTCCCACCCGACAGGGACTTTTCAGCCCCAGCATTTT.

This chain links TRBV29-1 with TRBJ1-2; 7 bases are shared with TRBD1. Germline values: CDR1 SQVTM, CDR2 ANQGSEA. V lost 3 bases to trimming and J lost 8 bases; unmatched junction nucleotides: 9. The CDR3 sequence is 13 residues long. CDR3 amino acids: CSVEPGQRGGYTF. DNA for the CDR3: TGCAGCGTTGAGCCGGGACAGAGGGGGGGCTACACCTTC.

The rearrangement joins TRBV2 to TRBJ2-3, with unresolved D. Germline lookup yields CDR1 SNHLY and CDR2 FYNNEI. The CDR3 covers 15 residues. Deletions cut 4 bases from V and 1 base from J, with 12 bases between. CDR3 protein: CASSGTPHGTDTQYF. DNA of the CDR3: TGTGCCAGCAGTGGGACCCCCCATGGCACAGATACGCAGTATTTT.

The CDR3 region has the DNA TGTGCCAGCACCCCAACGGGGGGGAACACTGAAGCTTTCTTT. This sequence encodes CASTPTGGNTEAFF. This chain joins TRBV4-2 and TRBJ1-1; the D gene is possibly TRBD1 (5 bases). Germline CDR1 LGHNA, CDR2 YNFKEQ. The CDR3 is made up of 14 amino acids. V was pared by 7 bases and J by 1 base, with 13 bases between.

The gene calls are TRBV4-2 and TRBJ2-7; D assignment may be TRBD1 or TRBD2 (5 bases each). V was pared by 3 bases and J by 2 bases, with 14 bases between. This CDR3 is 15 amino acids long. The germline gives CDR1 LGHNA, CDR2 YNFKEQ. CDR3 region: CASSQGRDVTYEQYF. As DNA, the CDR3 is TGTGCCAGCAGCCAGGGACGGGACGTAACCTACGAGCAGTACTTC.

This clone was found a few times. Other DNA sequences in the same sample also yield this CDR3. V usage is TRBV5-1 and J usage is TRBJ2-7; D unresolved. CDR3 length: 11 residues. V dropped 0 bases and J dropped 3 bases, with 1 base sitting between them. Germline V gene sequence: CDR1 SGHRS, CDR2 YFSETQ. The CDR3 DNA sequence: TGCGCCAGCAGCTTGGGCTACGAGCAGTACTTC. It encodes CASSLGYEQYF.

The chain has TRBV28 and TRBJ1-5; D possibly corresponds to TRBD1 (5 bases). Trimming shortened V by 2 bases and J by 2 bases, and 19 bases separated the two germline ends. Germline CDR1 is MDHEN and CDR2 is SYDVKM. The length of the CDR3 is 18 residues. The CDR3, as DNA: TGTGCCAGCAGTTTAGGAGGGGTCACGGCAATAGGCAATCAGCCCCAGCATTTT. Its protein product is CASSLGGVTAIGNQPQHF. The full variable domain, in which reference TRBV28 and TRBJ1-5 provide the parts outside the CDR3, is DVKVTQSSRYLVKRTGEKVFLECVQDMDHENMFWYRQDPGLGLRLIYFSYDVKMKEKGDIPEGYSVSREKKERFSLILESASTNQTSMYLCASSLGGVTAIGNQPQHFGDGTRLSIL.

V and J are TRBV28 and TRBJ2-3; D uncertain. CDR1 is MDHEN and CDR2 is SYDVKM in the germline V gene. V lost 2 bases and J 10 bases, leaving 10 bases between the germline ends. CDR3 size: 12 residues. The DNA for the CDR3 is TGTGCCAGCAGTTTAAACCGGAACCCGCAGTATTTT. It encodes CASSLNRNPQYF.

The chain couples TRBV11-3 to TRBJ2-1, with D perhaps matching TRBD2 (5 bases). CDR3 length: 14 amino acids. V lost 0 bases and J lost 6, with 9 bases in between. Germline loops: CDR1 SGHNT, CDR2 YENEEA. CDR3 bases: TGTGCCAGCAGCTTAGATTACGAGGGCAATGAGCAGTTCTTC. It specifies CASSLDYEGNEQFF.

The chain is built from TRBV5-1 and TRBJ1-1; no clear D gene. In germline, CDR1 is SGHRS, CDR2 YFSETQ. The V end was cut by 4 bases, the J end by 5 bases, with 15 bases between. The CDR3 extends over 14 amino acids. The CDR3 spells CASSASMTWTEAFF. As DNA, the CDR3 is TGCGCCAGCAGCGCCAGCATGACATGGACTGAAGCTTTCTTT.

The chain carries TRBV7-8 and TRBJ2-5, with D perhaps assigned TRBD1 or TRBD2 (5 bases each). The germline V gene encodes CDR1 SGHVS and CDR2 FQNEAQ. This CDR3 contains 15 residues. The V end was cut by 1 base, the J end by 5 bases, with 14 bases between. CDR3 coding DNA: TGTGCCAGCAGCTTAGACGGGCAGGGCGGGGAGACCCAGTACTTC. This codes for CASSLDGQGGETQYF.

This chain joins TRBV15 and TRBJ2-7; D call uncertain. This CDR3 comprises 14 residues. Germline values: CDR1 LNHNV, CDR2 YYDKDF (reference sequence). V was shortened by 3 bases and J by 5 bases, with 14 bases between the two germline ends. Written as DNA, the CDR3 is TGTGCCACCAGCAGGGTACCACTCAGTAACGAGCAGTACTTC. Its protein product is CATSRVPLSNEQYF.

V gene TRBV9 combines with J gene TRBJ1-5, with 7 nucleotides matching TRBD1. J gave up 2 bases and V 3 bases, and 8 bases lay outside the gene matches. This CDR3 contains 16 residues. CDR1 is SGDLS, CDR2 YYNGEE, per germline. The CDR3, as DNA: TGTGCCAGCAGCGCCCACCGGGACAGCGGCAATCAGCCCCAGCATTTT. As protein: CASSAHRDSGNQPQHF.

The chain has TRBV29-1 and TRBJ2-5, with 10 bases fitting TRBD1. The J call is doubtful: the DNA matches TRBJ2-7 better. Germline loops: CDR1 SQVTM, CDR2 ANQGSEA. The CDR3 is 14 residues long. Here the CDR3 DNA reads TGCAGCGTTGACCTGGGACAGGGGTCCTACGAGCAGTACTTC. It encodes CSVDLGQGSYEQYF.

The chain couples TRBV11-2 to TRBJ2-7; the D gene is possibly TRBD2 (6 bases). The CDR3 covers 14 residues. Trimming pared 5 bases from V and 3 bases from J, leaving 14 bases between. The germline V gene encodes CDR1 SGHAT and CDR2 FQNNGV. The CDR3 is CASSRLGAIYEQYF. Written as DNA, the CDR3 is TGTGCCAGCAGCCGACTAGGAGCTATCTACGAGCAGTACTTC.

The chain is built from TRBV6-6 and TRBJ2-7; the D gene is possibly TRBD1 (7 bases). Trimming left V 6 bases short and J 2 bases short, with 20 bases between. Looked up from germline, CDR1 is MNHNY and CDR2 is SVGAGI (reference sequence). The CDR3 is made up of 16 amino acids. The CDR3, as DNA: TGTGCCAGCAGAACTCAGGGGGGCCCATTCACCTACGAGCAGTACTTC. Its translation is CASRTQGGPFTYEQYF.

V usage is TRBV27 and J usage is TRBJ1-4; D perhaps matches TRBD1 (5 bases). The CDR3 contains 15 residues. In germline, CDR1 is MNHEY, CDR2 SMNVEV (reference sequence). Trimming took 2 bases from V and 1 from J, leaving 8 bases between them. CDR3 residues: CASSLGAGTNEKLFF. CDR3 nucleotides: TGTGCCAGCAGTTTAGGGGCAGGAACTAATGAAAAACTGTTTTTT.

The chain carries TRBV9 and TRBJ2-3; 11 bases are shared with TRBD2. The CDR3 contains 17 residues. Trimming removed 4 bases from V and 4 bases from J; junction bases left unmatched: 11. The V gene's germline CDR1 is SGDLS and CDR2 YYNGEE. The CDR3 region is CASSHSPTSGSPDTQYF. The DNA of the CDR3 is TGTGCCAGCAGCCATTCCCCAACTAGCGGGAGCCCAGATACGCAGTATTTT.